This note documents a single T cell receptor (beta chain) sequence. Its antigen is as yet unknown. Expressed TCRB transcripts were sequenced because the isolated RNA had all been reverse transcribed beforehand. Profiling relied on immunoSEQ multiplex PCR, and the TCRdb table lists in-frame clones only, not all of them. The repertoire holds 150,000 to 190,000 clones, over 7.5% seen once, with about 0.6% in the top ten. The sample belongs to a study of beta chain features in type 1 diabetes. Study findings and constraints: Amplification by PCR could prefer shorter templates, with the same effect in patients and controls.

Sorting that relied on CD45RO/CCR7/CD25/CD127/CD95/CD27 yielded CD4+ naive, central memory, regulatory and stem cell-like memory cells. The CDR3 is 12 residues long. Trimming stripped 3 bases from V and 2 bases from J, with 4 bases between. The germline CDR1 and CDR2 sequences are SNHLY and FYNNEI. The specimen sequenced was central memory CD4+ T cells from blood. The TCR sequence derives from a man between 18 and 29 years old in good health. This chain uses TRBV2 with TRBJ1-1; no clear D gene. The CDR3 is CASSEGNTEAFF. For the CDR3, the DNA is TGTGCCAGCAGTGAGGGCAACACTGAAGCTTTCTTT.